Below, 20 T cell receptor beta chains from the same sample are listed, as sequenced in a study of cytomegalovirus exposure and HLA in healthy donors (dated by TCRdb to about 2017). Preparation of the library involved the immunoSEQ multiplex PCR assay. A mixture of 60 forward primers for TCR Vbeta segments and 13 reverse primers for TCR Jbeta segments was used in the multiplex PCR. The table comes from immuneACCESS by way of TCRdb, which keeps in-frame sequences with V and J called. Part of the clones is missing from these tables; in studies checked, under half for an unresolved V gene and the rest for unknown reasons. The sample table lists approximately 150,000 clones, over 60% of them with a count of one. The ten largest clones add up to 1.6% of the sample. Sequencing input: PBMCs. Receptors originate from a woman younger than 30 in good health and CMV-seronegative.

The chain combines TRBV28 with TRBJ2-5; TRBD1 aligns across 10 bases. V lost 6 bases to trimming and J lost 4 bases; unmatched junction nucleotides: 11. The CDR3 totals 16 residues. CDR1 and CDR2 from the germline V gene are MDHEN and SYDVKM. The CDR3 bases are TGTGCCAGCAGCCCCCTGGGGACAGGGGTCGTAGAGACCCAGTACTTC. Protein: CASSPLGTGVVETQYF.

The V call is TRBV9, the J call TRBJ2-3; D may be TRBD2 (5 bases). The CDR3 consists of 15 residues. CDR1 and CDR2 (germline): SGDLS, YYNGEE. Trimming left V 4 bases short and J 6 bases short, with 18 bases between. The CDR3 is CASSSEAGVLDTQYF. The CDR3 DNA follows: TGTGCCAGCAGCTCAGAGGCCGGGGTTCTCGATACGCAGTATTTT.

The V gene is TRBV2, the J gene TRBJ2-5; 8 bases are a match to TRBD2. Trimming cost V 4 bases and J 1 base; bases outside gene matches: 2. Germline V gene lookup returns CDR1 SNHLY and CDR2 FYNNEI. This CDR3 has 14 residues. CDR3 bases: TGTGCCAGCAGTGCAGCGGGAGTCCAAGAGACCCAGTACTTC. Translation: CASSAAGVQETQYF.

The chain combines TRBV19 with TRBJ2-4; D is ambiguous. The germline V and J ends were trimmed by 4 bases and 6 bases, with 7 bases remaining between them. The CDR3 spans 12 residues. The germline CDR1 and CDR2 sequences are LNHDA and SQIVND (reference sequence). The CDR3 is CASSTARNIQYF. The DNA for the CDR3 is TGTGCCAGTAGTACTGCTAGAAACATTCAGTACTTC.

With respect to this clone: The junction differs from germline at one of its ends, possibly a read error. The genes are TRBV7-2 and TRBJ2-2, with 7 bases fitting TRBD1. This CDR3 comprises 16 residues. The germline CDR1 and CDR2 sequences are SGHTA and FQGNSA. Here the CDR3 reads CASSLYLRGRTEELFF. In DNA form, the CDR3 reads TGTGCCAGCAGCTTATATCTAAGGGGGCGTACCGAGGAGCTGTTTTTT. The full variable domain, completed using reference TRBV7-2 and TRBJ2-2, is GAGVSQSPSNKVTEKGKDVELRCDPISGHTALYWYRQSLGQGLEFLIYFQGNSAPDKSGLPSDRFSAERTGGSVSTLTIQRTQQEDSAVYLCASSLYLRGRTEELFFGEGSRLTVL.

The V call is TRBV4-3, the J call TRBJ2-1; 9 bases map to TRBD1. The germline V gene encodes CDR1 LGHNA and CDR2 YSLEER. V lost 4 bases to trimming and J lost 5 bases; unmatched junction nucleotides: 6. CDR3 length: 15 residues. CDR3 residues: CASSPGTGINNEQFF. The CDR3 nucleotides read TGCGCCAGCAGCCCTGGGACAGGGATAAACAATGAGCAGTTCTTC.

The CDR3 bases are TGTGCCAGCAGCTTACTAGCGACTAGCACAGATACGCAGTATTTT. It yields the protein CASSLLATSTDTQYF. The chain links TRBV11-3 to TRBJ2-3; a weak D match, TRBD2 (6 bases). CDR3 size: 15 residues. Trimming stripped 2 bases from V and 0 bases from J, with 9 bases between. The germline gives CDR1 SGHNT, CDR2 YENEEA. Combining the CDR3 with reference TRBV11-3 and TRBJ2-3 gives the whole variable domain EAGVVQSPRYKIIEKKQPVAFWCNPISGHNTLYWYLQNLGQGPELLIRYENEEAVDDSQLPKDRFSAERLKGVDSTLKIQPAELGDSAVYLCASSLLATSTDTQYFGPGTRLTVL.

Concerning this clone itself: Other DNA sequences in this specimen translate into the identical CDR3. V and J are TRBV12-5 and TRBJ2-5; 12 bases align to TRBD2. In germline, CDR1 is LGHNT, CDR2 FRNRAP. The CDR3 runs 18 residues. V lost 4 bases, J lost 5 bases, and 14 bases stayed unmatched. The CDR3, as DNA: TGTGCTAGTGGTTCACCCGGTGCTAGCGGGAGGGTGGGGGAGACCCAGTACTTC. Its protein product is CASGSPGASGRVGETQYF.

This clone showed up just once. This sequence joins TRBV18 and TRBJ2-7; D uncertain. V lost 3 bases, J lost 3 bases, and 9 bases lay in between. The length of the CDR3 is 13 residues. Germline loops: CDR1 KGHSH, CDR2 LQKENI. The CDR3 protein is CASSPKAGYEQYF. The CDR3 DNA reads TGTGCCAGCTCACCTAAGGCAGGCTACGAGCAGTACTTC.

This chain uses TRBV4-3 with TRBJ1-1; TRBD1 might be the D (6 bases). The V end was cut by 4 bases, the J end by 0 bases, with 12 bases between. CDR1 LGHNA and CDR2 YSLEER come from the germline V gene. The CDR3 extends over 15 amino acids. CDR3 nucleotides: TGCGCCAGCAGCCGTAGGACAGTAATGAACACTGAAGCTTTCTTT. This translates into CASSRRTVMNTEAFF.

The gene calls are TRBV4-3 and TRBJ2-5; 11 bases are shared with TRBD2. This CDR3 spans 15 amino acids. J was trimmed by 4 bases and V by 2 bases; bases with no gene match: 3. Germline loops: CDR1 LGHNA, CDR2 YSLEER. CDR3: CASSQRGLAGETQYF. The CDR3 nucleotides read TGCGCCAGCAGCCAACGTGGACTAGCGGGAGAGACCCAGTACTTC.

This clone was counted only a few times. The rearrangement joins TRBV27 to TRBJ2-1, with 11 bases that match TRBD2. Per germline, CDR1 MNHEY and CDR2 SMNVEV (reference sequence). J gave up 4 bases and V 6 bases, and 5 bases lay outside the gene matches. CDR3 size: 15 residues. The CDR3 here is CASSLGTSGYNEQFF. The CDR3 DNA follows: TGTGCCAGCAGCCTCGGGACTAGCGGATACAATGAGCAGTTCTTC.

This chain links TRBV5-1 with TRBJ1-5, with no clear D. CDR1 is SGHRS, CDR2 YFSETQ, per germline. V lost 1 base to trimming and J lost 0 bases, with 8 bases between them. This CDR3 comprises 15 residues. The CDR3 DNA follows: TGCGCCAGCAGCTTGTTCGGGAATAGCAATCAGCCCCAGCATTTT. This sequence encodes CASSLFGNSNQPQHF. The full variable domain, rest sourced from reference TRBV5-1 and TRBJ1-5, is KAGVTQTPRYLIKTRGQQVTLSCSPISGHRSVSWYQQTPGQGLQFLFEYFSETQRNKGNFPGRFSGRQFSNSRSEMNVSTLELGDSALYLCASSLFGNSNQPQHFGDGTRLSIL.

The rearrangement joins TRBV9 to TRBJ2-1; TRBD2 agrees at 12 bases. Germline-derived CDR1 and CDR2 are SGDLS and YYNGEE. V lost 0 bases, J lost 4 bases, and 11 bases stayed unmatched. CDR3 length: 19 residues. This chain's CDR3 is CASSVAQGLAGGPYNEQFF. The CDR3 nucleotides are TGTGCCAGCAGCGTAGCCCAAGGGCTAGCGGGGGGGCCTTACAATGAGCAGTTCTTC.

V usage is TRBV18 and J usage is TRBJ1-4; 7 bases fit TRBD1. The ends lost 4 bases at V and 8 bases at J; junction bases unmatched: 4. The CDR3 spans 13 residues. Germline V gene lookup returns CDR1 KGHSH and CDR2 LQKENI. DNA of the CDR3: TGTGCCAGCTCACGACAGGGAAGCGAAAAACTGTTTTTT. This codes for CASSRQGSEKLFF.

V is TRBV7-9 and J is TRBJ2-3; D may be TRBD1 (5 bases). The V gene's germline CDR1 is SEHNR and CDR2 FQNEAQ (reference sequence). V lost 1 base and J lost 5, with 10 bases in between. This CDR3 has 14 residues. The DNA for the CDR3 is TGTGCCAGCAGCTTAGATTCAGGGCTAGATACGCAGTATTTT. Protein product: CASSLDSGLDTQYF.

CDR3 region: CASSRPGGELFF. CDR3 in DNA: TGTGCCAGCAGCCGGCCAGGCGGGGAGCTGTTTTTT. The gene calls are TRBV14 and TRBJ2-2; D uncertain. Deletions cut 4 bases from V and 7 bases from J, with 7 bases between. CDR3 length equals 12 residues. Germline CDR1 is SGHDN and CDR2 is FVKESK.

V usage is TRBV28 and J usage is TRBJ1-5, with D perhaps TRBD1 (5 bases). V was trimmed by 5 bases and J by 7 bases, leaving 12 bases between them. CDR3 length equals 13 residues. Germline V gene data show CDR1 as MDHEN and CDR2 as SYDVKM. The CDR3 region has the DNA TGTGCCAGCAGTCGAACAGGCCTCCAGCCCCAGCATTTT. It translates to CASSRTGLQPQHF.

CDR3 nucleotides: TGTGCCAGCAGTGATCAGGGTCCTAGGGGCTACACCTTC. As protein: CASSDQGPRGYTF. The V and J genes are TRBV6-1 and TRBJ1-2; D perhaps matches TRBD1 (5 bases). This CDR3 is built from 13 residues. Germline CDR1 is MNHNS and CDR2 is SASEGT. Trimming took off 3 bases at V and 8 bases at J, with 13 bases between the two ends.

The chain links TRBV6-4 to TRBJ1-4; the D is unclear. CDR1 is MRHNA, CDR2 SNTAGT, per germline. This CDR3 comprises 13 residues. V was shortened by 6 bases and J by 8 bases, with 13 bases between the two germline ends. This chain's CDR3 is CASSGERGEKLFF. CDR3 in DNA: TGTGCCAGCAGCGGGGAAAGAGGAGAAAAACTGTTTTTT.